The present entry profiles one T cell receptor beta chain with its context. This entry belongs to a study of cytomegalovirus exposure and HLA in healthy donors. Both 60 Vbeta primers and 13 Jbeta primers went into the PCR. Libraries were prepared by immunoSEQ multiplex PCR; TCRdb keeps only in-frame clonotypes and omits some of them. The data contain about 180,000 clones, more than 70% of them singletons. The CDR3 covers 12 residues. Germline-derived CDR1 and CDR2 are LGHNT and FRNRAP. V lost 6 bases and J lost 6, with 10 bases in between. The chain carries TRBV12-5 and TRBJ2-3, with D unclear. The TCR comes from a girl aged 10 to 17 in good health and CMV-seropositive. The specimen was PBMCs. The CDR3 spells CASGSGGDTQYF. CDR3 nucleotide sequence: TGTGCTAGTGGCTCCGGCGGCGATACGCAGTATTTT.